A single sample gave rise to the 22 T cell receptor beta chains below, sequenced in a study of blood T cells in healthy people across ages. Combining a sample-barcoded 5' primer with a J-beta primer mix, a second PCR ran for about 6 to 12 cycles. TCRdb reanalysed the 5' RACE reads using MiXCR and keeps one entry per CDR3 protein. The sample includes 1.5 million to 2 million distinct CDR3 sequences, about two fifths of them seen just once. The sequenced sample consisted of blood. Receptors originate from a human donor in good health.

The rearrangement uses TRBV12-3 or TRBV12-4 and TRBJ2-7; TRBD2 is a possible D gene (6 bases). Trimming removed 7 bases at V and 2 bases at J, with 15 bases between. The CDR3 is made up of 14 amino acids. DNA of the CDR3: TGTGCCAGCATGGAGGGCAGGGAGGCCTACGAGCAGTACTTC. Protein sequence: CASMEGREAYEQYF.

This clonotype has just a few counts. The V and J genes are TRBV27 and TRBJ1-5, with TRBD1 as a possible D gene (6 bases). V was clipped by 2 bases and J by 3 bases, with 11 bases between them. Looked up from germline, CDR1 is MNHEY and CDR2 is SMNVEV (reference sequence). CDR3 length equals 15 residues. The CDR3 is CASSLVQGLNQPQHF. Here the CDR3 DNA reads TGTGCCAGCAGTTTAGTACAGGGTCTCAATCAGCCCCAGCATTTT.

The chain carries TRBV6-5 and TRBJ2-4; perhaps TRBD2 as D (6 bases). V was pared by 2 bases and J by 6 bases, with 11 bases between. From germline, CDR1 is MNHEY and CDR2 SVGAGI. The CDR3 spans 14 residues. The DNA of the CDR3 is TGTGCCAGCAGTTACCTGCAGGGAGGAAACATTCAGTACTTC. It yields the protein CASSYLQGGNIQYF.

This clonotype showed up just a few times. This rearrangement joins TRBV20-1 to TRBJ2-3; D may be TRBD2 (6 bases). V was clipped by 7 bases and J by 0 bases, with 14 bases between them. Germline V gene data show CDR1 as DFQATT and CDR2 as SNEGSKA (reference sequence). The CDR3 has 14 residues. DNA for the CDR3: TGCAGTGTCAGTCGTGGGACTAGCACAGATACGCAGTATTTT. Translating it yields CSVSRGTSTDTQYF.

The table lists this clonotype with many counts. The rearrangement links TRBV7-2 to TRBJ2-3; D unresolved. CDR3 length equals 14 residues. The germline V gene encodes CDR1 SGHTA and CDR2 FQGNSA. The V and J ends lost 5 bases and 4 bases respectively, with 13 bases between them. The CDR3 protein is CASSMVGWADTQYF. CDR3 DNA: TGTGCCAGCAGCATGGTGGGGTGGGCAGATACGCAGTATTTT.

V is TRBV15 and J is TRBJ2-5; TRBD2 is a possible D gene (5 bases). CDR1 is LNHNV and CDR2 is YYDKDF in the germline V gene (reference sequence). The CDR3 extends over 14 amino acids. Trimming pared 4 bases from V and 1 base from J, leaving 10 bases between. CDR3 sequence reads: CATSMEVPQETQYF. CDR3 bases: TGTGCCACCAGCATGGAGGTCCCCCAAGAGACCCAGTACTTC.

The rearrangement links TRBV14 to TRBJ1-4; D perhaps matches TRBD1 (6 bases). The CDR3 has 13 residues. Trimming shortened V by 4 bases and J by 8 bases, and 11 bases separated the two germline ends. Looked up from germline, CDR1 is SGHDN and CDR2 is FVKESK. Here the CDR3 reads CASSLPRGEKLFF. CDR3 DNA: TGTGCCAGCAGCCTCCCGAGGGGGGAAAAACTGTTTTTT.

The chain uses TRBV6-5 and TRBJ1-2, with D unclear. The CDR3 loop spans 13 amino acids. Trimming shortened V by 2 bases and J by 1 base, and 5 bases separated the two germline ends. Germline V CDR1 and CDR2: MNHEY, SVGAGI. CDR3 amino acids: CASSYTVNYGYTF. Here the CDR3 DNA reads TGTGCCAGCAGTTACACGGTTAACTATGGCTACACCTTC.

The genes are TRBV27 and TRBJ1-1; D ambiguous. CDR1 is MNHEY and CDR2 is SMNVEV in the germline V gene (reference sequence). This CDR3 is built from 15 residues. V was trimmed by 0 bases and J by 1 base, leaving 9 bases between them. CDR3 protein: CASSLSSHGNTEAFF. CDR3 DNA: TGTGCCAGCAGTTTATCCTCCCATGGGAACACTGAAGCTTTCTTT.

This clonotype has a handful of counts. V gene TRBV9 combines with J gene TRBJ2-1; 9 bases fit TRBD2. Germline CDR1 and CDR2: SGDLS and YYNGEE. With 0 bases clipped from V and 6 bases from J, the junction kept 4 bases outside the gene matches. This CDR3 has 15 residues. CDR3 DNA sequence: TGTGCCAGCAGCGTAGGGCCTAGCGGGGCCAATGAGCAGTTCTTC. Translating it yields CASSVGPSGANEQFF.

The chain joins TRBV28 to TRBJ1-4; the D gene is possibly TRBD1 (5 bases). Germline V gene sequence: CDR1 MDHEN, CDR2 SYDVKM. The V end lost 4 bases, the J end lost 8 bases, and 17 bases lay between the germline ends. This CDR3 contains 15 residues. CDR3 nucleotide sequence: TGTGCCAGCAGTTCCCACCGGGGGTCGGGGGAAAAACTGTTTTTT. Protein sequence: CASSSHRGSGEKLFF.

This clonotype was detected many times. The chain recombines TRBV6-5 with TRBJ2-1; TRBD1 agrees at 8 bases. The V segment lost 6 bases and the J segment 4 bases; nucleotides outside the gene matches: 8. Germline assignment: CDR1 MNHEY and CDR2 SVGAGI. The CDR3 spans 15 residues. Written as DNA, the CDR3 is TGTGCCAGCAGCCCTACAGGGGGAGCGTACAATGAGCAGTTCTTC. Translation: CASSPTGGAYNEQFF.

The chain recombines TRBV5-1 with TRBJ2-1, with D possibly called TRBD1 or TRBD2 (7 bases each). The V gene's germline CDR1 is SGHRS and CDR2 YFSETQ. V was shortened by 4 bases and J by 6 bases, with 14 bases between the two germline ends. The CDR3 spans 14 residues. The CDR3: CASSTGEGANEQFF. DNA for the CDR3: TGCGCCAGCAGCACCGGGGAGGGGGCCAATGAGCAGTTCTTC.

With respect to this clonotype: Given the absence of the conserved phenylalanine or tryptophan at the CDR3 end, a read error is likely. Here the CDR3 DNA reads TGTGCCAGCAGCTTAGTAATGGGGGGGGAAGAGACCCAGTACTCC. This sequence encodes CASSLVMGGEETQYS. The chain employs TRBV7-9 and TRBJ2-5; 7 bases fit TRBD2. Looked up from germline, CDR1 is SEHNR and CDR2 is FQNEAQ (reference sequence). Germline trimming cut 1 base from V and 3 bases from J; bases unmatched to any gene: 5. There are 15 residues in the CDR3.

The rearrangement links TRBV12-3 or TRBV12-4 to TRBJ2-3; possibly TRBD2 for D (7 bases). The CDR3 loop spans 17 amino acids. V lost 4 bases and J 2 bases, leaving 19 bases between the germline ends. CDR3 in amino acids: CASSSGLGGPNTDTQYF. The CDR3 DNA follows: TGTGCCAGCAGTTCGGGCCTCGGGGGGCCAAACACAGATACGCAGTATTTT.

In this sample, this clonotype turned up a few times. The chain recombines TRBV20-1 with TRBJ2-7; 8 bases fit TRBD1. Germline CDR1 reads DFQATT; CDR2 reads SNEGSKA (reference sequence). CDR3 length equals 13 residues. With V trimmed by 5 bases and J by 5 bases, 8 bases remained unmatched. CDR3: CSAATGGLDEQYF. The CDR3 nucleotides read TGCAGTGCTGCCACAGGGGGTTTAGACGAGCAGTACTTC.

This clonotype was observed a few times. The chain employs TRBV29-1 and TRBJ2-5; D is unclear. V was clipped by 4 bases and J by 0 bases, with 9 bases between them. This CDR3 contains 13 residues. Germline V CDR1 and CDR2: SQVTM, ANQGSEA. CDR3 loop: CSVVAAYQETQYF. CDR3 coding DNA: TGCAGCGTTGTGGCAGCCTACCAAGAGACCCAGTACTTC.

This clonotype was counted a few times. The rearrangement joins TRBV6-6 to TRBJ1-1; possible D gene TRBD1, 5 bases. Germline loops: CDR1 MNHNY, CDR2 SVGAGI (reference sequence). The V end lost 10 bases, the J end lost 0 bases, and 18 bases lay between the germline ends. The CDR3 has 15 amino acids. CDR3 DNA: TGTGCCACCGGGGGGACTCCGAATATGAACACTGAAGCTTTCTTT. As protein: CATGGTPNMNTEAFF.

The chain carries TRBV6-6 and TRBJ2-7; TRBD1 matches 10 bases. CDR3 size: 15 residues. J gave up 1 base and V 5 bases, and 5 bases lay outside the gene matches. Per the germline V gene, CDR1 is MNHNY and CDR2 is SVGAGI (reference sequence). CDR3 sequence (DNA): TGTGCCAGCAGTGCTCCGGACAGGGGGTCCTACGAGCAGTACTTC. Its protein is CASSAPDRGSYEQYF.

This chain joins TRBV20-1 and TRBJ2-5; D is possibly TRBD2 (7 bases). The DNA end is a closer match to TRBJ2-7, so the J assignment may be wrong. The CDR3 contains 15 residues. Per germline, CDR1 DFQATT and CDR2 SNEGSKA (reference sequence). The CDR3 DNA follows: TGCAGTGCTAGAGATATTAGGGGGGGTACCTACGAGCAGTACTTC. Translation: CSARDIRGGTYEQYF.

This clonotype was counted only a few times. The genes are TRBV29-1 and TRBJ2-5; D perhaps matches TRBD1 (6 bases). The germline gives CDR1 SQVTM, CDR2 ANQGSEA. The ends were cut back, 1 base at V and 2 bases at J, with 8 bases in the middle. The CDR3 length is 13 residues. The CDR3 reads CSVEGGPQETQYF. DNA for the CDR3: TGCAGCGTTGAAGGGGGGCCACAAGAGACCCAGTACTTC.

This chain joins TRBV5-6 and TRBJ1-2; weak D call: TRBD1 (5 bases). The CDR3 covers 16 residues. Germline V gene data show CDR1 as SGHDT and CDR2 as YYEEEE. V shed 3 bases and J shed 7 bases, with 22 bases lying between them. The CDR3, as DNA: TGTGCCAGCAGCTCAACCGATTGGGGGTTGGGACGTGGCTACACCTTC. Its protein is CASSSTDWGLGRGYTF.